The 28 T cell receptor beta chains listed next were all sequenced from one sample in a study of T cells expressing NK-cell markers. With the 5' RACE reads reprocessed, TCRdb shows one record per CDR3 protein and no DNA. The sample shows around 280,000 distinct CDR3 sequences, and 0.3% to 0.45% sits with its ten largest clones. The sample consisted of blood T cells: a sorted CD56 or NKG2C T cell subset, CD4+ or CD8+ T cells, or bulk PBMC T cells (not recorded which). The receptors stem from a man aged 18 to 30 in good health.

The CDR3 loop is CASSLRTTLSSYNEQFF. This chain joins TRBV5-1 and TRBJ2-1; the TCRdb D gene call, TRBD2, has no DNA to confirm it. CDR3 length: 17 residues. Germline V gene data show CDR1 as SGHRS and CDR2 as YFSETQ.

This chain links TRBV3-1 with TRBJ2-7. Looked up from germline, CDR1 is LGHDT and CDR2 is YNNKEL (reference sequence). The CDR3 has 12 residues. CDR3: CASSLRTHEQYF.

V gene TRBV2 combines with J gene TRBJ2-1; the TCRdb D gene call, TRBD1, has no DNA to confirm it. The CDR3 consists of 14 residues. Looked up from germline, CDR1 is SNHLY and CDR2 is FYNNEI. CDR3 sequence reads: CASSEGRGVYEQFF. Drawing the rest from reference TRBV2 and TRBJ2-1, the complete variable domain is EPEVTQTPSHQVTQMGQEVILRCVPISNHLYFYWYRQILGQKVEFLVSFYNNEISEKSEIFDDQFSVERPDGSNFTLKIRSTKLEDSAMYFCASSEGRGVYEQFFGPGTRLTVL.

J is TRBJ2-3 and V is TRBV7-2; TCRdb's D call, TRBD2, is unchecked because there is no DNA. There are 12 residues in the CDR3. The V gene's germline CDR1 is SGHTA and CDR2 FQGNSA. The CDR3 sequence: CASSRTSYTQYF. The whole variable domain, remainder taken from reference TRBV7-2 and TRBJ2-3, is GAGVSQSPSNKVTEKGKDVELRCDPISGHTALYWYRQSLGQGLEFLIYFQGNSAPDKSGLPSDRFSAERTGGSVSTLTIQRTQQEDSAVYLCASSRTSYTQYFGPGTRLTVL.

The CDR3 spells CASSLAEGSRQPQHF. The chain couples TRBV5-8 to TRBJ1-5. The CDR3 sequence is 15 residues long. Germline loops: CDR1 SGHTS, CDR2 YDEGEE.

V and J are TRBV20-1 and TRBJ1-5. The CDR3 runs to 16 residues. CDR1 DFQATT and CDR2 SNEGSKA come from the germline V gene (reference sequence). This CDR3 is CSALGPLEYSNQPQHF.

The chain carries TRBV9 and TRBJ2-3; TCRdb's assignment of TRBD2 cannot be checked, as there is no DNA. The CDR3 runs to 16 residues. The germline CDR1 and CDR2 sequences are SGDLS and YYNGEE. The CDR3 loop reads CASSVLSGSRSDTQYF.

CDR3 sequence: CSAPSRLAPYNEQFF. This rearrangement joins TRBV20-1 to TRBJ2-1. Germline V lookup: CDR1 DFQATT, CDR2 SNEGSKA (reference sequence). The CDR3 totals 15 residues.

V usage is TRBV12-3 or TRBV12-4 and J usage is TRBJ2-2; absent DNA, TCRdb's TRBD1 call cannot be checked. The CDR3 runs 16 residues. CDR3 protein: CASSPNRGLVGGELFF.

The chain has TRBV20-1 and TRBJ1-2. CDR3 length equals 11 residues. The germline V gene has CDR1 DFQATT and CDR2 SNEGSKA (reference sequence). CDR3 amino acids: CSARDRYGYTF.

The chain combines TRBV10-3 with TRBJ2-2. The CDR3 runs to 17 residues. CDR1 and CDR2 from the germline V gene are ENHRY and SYGVKD. CDR3 region: CASSPSTRLANTGELFF.

The chain recombines TRBV20-1 with TRBJ2-1. This CDR3 spans 15 amino acids. The V gene's germline CDR1 is DFQATT and CDR2 SNEGSKA (reference sequence). CDR3: CSASGLSSSYNEQFF.

The V gene is TRBV6-5, the J gene TRBJ2-5; lacking DNA, the TRBD2 call made by TCRdb goes unchecked. The CDR3 runs to 16 residues. Germline CDR1 and CDR2: MNHEY and SVGAGI. CDR3 region: CASSYSNAGMRETQYF.

The rearrangement joins TRBV5-5 to TRBJ1-4; TCRdb's D call, TRBD1, is unchecked because there is no DNA. Per germline, CDR1 SGHKS and CDR2 YYEKEE (reference sequence). The CDR3 length is 15 residues. This chain's CDR3 is CASSSLQGVGEKLFF.

The chain employs TRBV15 and TRBJ2-7. Germline V lookup: CDR1 LNHNV, CDR2 YYDKDF (reference sequence). The CDR3 is 12 amino acids. This chain's CDR3 is CATSRDSYEQYF.

The CDR3 loop is CASSLSGTGTGEQFF. The rearrangement links TRBV7-2 to TRBJ2-1; TCRdb selects TRBD1, and the lack of DNA leaves this call unchecked. The CDR3 has 15 residues. Germline CDR1 and CDR2: SGHTA and FQGNSA.

The genes are TRBV6-6 and TRBJ2-1; the TCRdb D gene call, TRBD1, has no DNA to confirm it. Germline V gene data show CDR1 as MNHNY and CDR2 as SVGAGI (reference sequence). The CDR3 runs 13 residues. CDR3 sequence: CASRDRGRNEQFF.

This chain uses TRBV7-6 with TRBJ2-3; absent DNA, TCRdb's TRBD1 call cannot be checked. The germline V gene encodes CDR1 SGHVS and CDR2 FNYEAQ. This CDR3 is built from 15 residues. CDR3 region: CASSTAGTSTDTQYF.

V usage is TRBV5-1 and J usage is TRBJ2-1; as DNA is missing, the TRBD1 call by TCRdb cannot be tested. The CDR3 spans 17 residues. Germline loops: CDR1 SGHRS, CDR2 YFSETQ. CDR3 sequence reads: CASSLGPGTGFYNEQFF.

CDR3 residues: CASSRQGDRIDTQYF. The chain is built from TRBV5-5 and TRBJ2-3; the TCRdb D gene call, TRBD1, has no DNA to confirm it. The CDR3 has 15 residues. Germline CDR1 reads SGHKS; CDR2 reads YYEKEE (reference sequence).

The chain is built from TRBV12-3 or TRBV12-4 and TRBJ2-1; TCRdb gives TRBD1 as the D gene, but with no DNA this cannot be confirmed. This CDR3 is 14 amino acids long. CDR3 in amino acids: CASSPGFGSRKQFF.

This sequence joins TRBV15 and TRBJ1-2; checking the TCRdb D call of TRBD1 is not possible without DNA. The CDR3 consists of 12 residues. Germline V gene lookup returns CDR1 LNHNV and CDR2 YYDKDF (reference sequence). The CDR3 region is CATSVGGYGYTF.

The chain links TRBV12-3 or TRBV12-4 to TRBJ2-5; the D gene TCRdb calls, TRBD1, cannot be checked with no DNA. The CDR3 runs to 13 residues. The CDR3: CASRQGATETQYF.

The V call is TRBV12-3 or TRBV12-4, the J call TRBJ2-1; the TCRdb D gene call, TRBD2, has no DNA to confirm it. The CDR3 is made up of 15 amino acids. The CDR3 spells CASTHLGAGLNEQFF.

This chain uses TRBV19 with TRBJ2-2; no DNA is available, so the TRBD1 call from TCRdb remains unchecked. Germline V gene data show CDR1 as LNHDA and CDR2 as SQIVND (reference sequence). CDR3 length: 16 residues. CDR3 loop: CASSPRTPSNTGELFF.

The J gene is TRBJ1-1, the V gene TRBV5-5; TCRdb designates TRBD1, a call that cannot be tested without DNA. CDR1 and CDR2 from the germline V gene are SGHKS and YYEKEE (reference sequence). This CDR3 is 14 amino acids long. CDR3 amino acids: CASSLWGHAAEAFF.

The V call is TRBV16, the J call TRBJ1-4. CDR3 length equals 18 residues. Germline V gene data show CDR1 as KGHSY and CDR2 as FQNENV. The CDR3: CASSQLWFSGTTNEKLFF. Drawing the rest from reference TRBV16 and TRBJ1-4, the complete variable domain is GEEVAQTPKHLVRGEGQKAKLYCAPIKGHSYVFWYQQVLKNEFKFLISFQNENVFDETGMPKERFSAKCLPNSPCSLEIQATKLEDSAVYFCASSQLWFSGTTNEKLFFGSGTQLSVL.

The J gene is TRBJ2-3, the V gene TRBV29-1; TCRdb returns TRBD1, unconfirmable since there is no DNA. This CDR3 has 14 amino acids. Germline V lookup: CDR1 SQVTM, CDR2 ANQGSEA. Here the CDR3 reads CSVGLRLFSDTQYF.